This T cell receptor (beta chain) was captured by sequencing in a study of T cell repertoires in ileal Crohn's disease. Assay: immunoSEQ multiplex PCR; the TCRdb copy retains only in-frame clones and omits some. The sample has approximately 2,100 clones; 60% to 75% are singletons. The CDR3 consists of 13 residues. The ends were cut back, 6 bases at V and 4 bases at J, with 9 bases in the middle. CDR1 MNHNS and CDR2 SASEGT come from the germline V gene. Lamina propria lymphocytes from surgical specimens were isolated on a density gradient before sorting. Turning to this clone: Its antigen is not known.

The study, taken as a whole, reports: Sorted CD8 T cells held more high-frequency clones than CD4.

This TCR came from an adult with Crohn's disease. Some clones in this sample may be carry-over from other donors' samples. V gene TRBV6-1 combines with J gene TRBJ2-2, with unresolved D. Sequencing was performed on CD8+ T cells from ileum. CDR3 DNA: TGTGCCAGCAGGATCGGCGGCACCGGGGAGCTGTTTTTT. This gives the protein CASRIGGTGELFF.